This entry lists 21 T cell receptor beta chains sequenced from one sample in a study of blood T cell repertoires in COVID-19 (dated by TCRdb to the early 2020s). Library preparation was by the immunoSEQ multiplex PCR assay. The table comes from immuneACCESS by way of TCRdb, which keeps in-frame sequences with V and J called. Part of the clones is missing from these tables; in studies checked, under half for an unresolved V gene and the rest for unknown reasons. Within this sample are roughly 120,000 clones, with more than 80% of them counted one time only. The ten most abundant clones make up around 3% of the sample. Material for sequencing was peripheral blood. The receptors were gathered from a woman aged 80 or older with COVID-19, enrolled during active disease.

The chain is built from TRBV19 and TRBJ2-7; the D gene is possibly TRBD1 (6 bases). Germline V gene data show CDR1 as LNHDA and CDR2 as SQIVND (reference sequence). CDR3 size: 14 residues. Trimming took off 8 bases at V and 0 bases at J, with 14 bases between the two ends. The CDR3 bases are TGTGCCAGTTCAAGACAGGTGAGCTCCTACGAGCAGTACTTC. This encodes CASSRQVSSYEQYF. Supplemented by reference TRBV19 and TRBJ2-7, the full variable domain reads DGGITQSPKYLFRKEGQNVTLSCEQNLNHDAMYWYRQDPGQGLRLIYYSQIVNDFQKGDIAEGYSVSREKKESFPLTVTSAQKNPTAFYLCASSRQVSSYEQYFGPGTRLTVT.

The chain joins TRBV2 to TRBJ2-7, with TRBD2 identical over 11 bases. In germline, CDR1 is SNHLY, CDR2 FYNNEI. With 6 bases clipped from V and 2 bases from J, the junction kept 6 bases outside the gene matches. The CDR3 totals 15 residues. CDR3 amino acids: CASRELAGVTYEQYF. The CDR3, as DNA: TGTGCCAGCAGAGAACTAGCGGGAGTTACCTACGAGCAGTACTTC.

The genes are TRBV7-7 and TRBJ2-5, with a possible D match to TRBD1 (6 bases). V shed 2 bases and J shed 4 bases, with 14 bases lying between them. The CDR3 is 15 residues long. CDR1 SSHAT and CDR2 FNYEAQ come from the germline V gene (reference sequence). CDR3: CASSLSPGTLETQYF. The DNA of the CDR3 is TGTGCCAGCAGCTTATCACCCGGGACACTAGAGACCCAGTACTTC.

This clone was counted a few times. The chain combines TRBV5-1 with TRBJ1-2; the match to TRBD1 covers 8 bases. V shed 3 bases and J 3 bases; nucleotides not matched to a gene: 7. Germline-derived CDR1 and CDR2 are SGHRS and YFSETQ. This CDR3 region has 15 residues. CDR3 DNA: TGCGCCAGCAGCTGGGGGACAGGAGGGGACTATGGCTACACCTTC. Its protein product is CASSWGTGGDYGYTF.

The chain combines TRBV11-2 with TRBJ2-1; D possibly corresponds to TRBD2 (6 bases). Per the germline V gene, CDR1 is SGHAT and CDR2 is FQNNGV. The V end was cut by 5 bases, the J end by 5 bases, with 16 bases between. The CDR3 runs to 15 residues. CDR3 nucleotides: TGTGCCAGCAGCCTTAGCGGAGTAAAGAACAATGAGCAGTTCTTC. It codes for CASSLSGVKNNEQFF.

The rearrangement links TRBV5-5 to TRBJ2-5, with unresolved D. This CDR3 has 15 amino acids. V was clipped by 4 bases and J by 4 bases, with 17 bases between them. CDR1 is SGHKS and CDR2 is YYEKEE in the germline V gene (reference sequence). The CDR3 here is CASSLRWQIRETQYF. The CDR3 nucleotides read TGTGCCAGCAGCCTCCGCTGGCAAATCAGAGAGACCCAGTACTTC.

This sequence joins TRBV2 and TRBJ1-5, with TRBD1 matching 8 bases. The CDR3 contains 14 residues. With 7 bases clipped from V and 2 bases from J, the junction kept 4 bases outside the gene matches. Germline V gene data show CDR1 as SNHLY and CDR2 as FYNNEI. CDR3 DNA: TGTGCCAGCAAAAAGGACAGGGGCAATCAGCCCCAGCATTTT. Protein: CASKKDRGNQPQHF.

The chain links TRBV9 to TRBJ2-1, with D tentatively TRBD2 (5 bases). Germline V gene lookup returns CDR1 SGDLS and CDR2 YYNGEE. The V gene lost 0 bases and the J gene lost 8 bases, with 15 bases spanning the gap. This CDR3 has 15 residues. The chain's CDR3 is CASSVGGESFDEQFF. As DNA, the CDR3 is TGTGCCAGCAGCGTAGGGGGAGAATCCTTCGATGAGCAGTTCTTC.

The chain couples TRBV28 to TRBJ2-3; D possibly corresponds to TRBD1 (5 bases). The length of the CDR3 is 12 residues. Trimming stripped 6 bases from V and 5 bases from J, with 9 bases between. Germline V CDR1 and CDR2: MDHEN, SYDVKM. DNA of the CDR3: TGTGCCAGCAGCCCTAGGGGAGATACGCAGTATTTT. It yields the protein CASSPRGDTQYF.

The gene calls are TRBV15 and TRBJ2-1, with 11 bases that match TRBD2. CDR1 and CDR2 (germline): LNHNV, YYDKDF (reference sequence). This CDR3 is built from 12 residues. The V segment lost 6 bases and the J segment 16 bases; nucleotides outside the gene matches: 8. The CDR3 loop is CATRLAGGKVFF. The CDR3 DNA follows: TGTGCCACCAGGCTAGCGGGAGGTAAAGTTTTCTTC. The full variable domain, completed using reference TRBV15 and TRBJ2-1, is DAMVIQNPRYQVTQFGKPVTLSCSQTLNHNVMYWYQQKSSQAPKLLFHYYDKDFNNEADTPDNFQSRRPNTSFCFLDIRSPGLGDTAMYLCATRLAGGKVFFGPGTRLTVL.

V is TRBV3-1 (or the pseudogene TRBV3-2) and J is TRBJ1-1; no definite D call. This CDR3 is built from 13 residues. In germline, CDR1 is LGHDT, CDR2 YNNKEL (reference sequence). Trimming cost V 0 bases and J 10 bases, with 12 bases left between them. CDR3 protein: CASSQDLGEGAFF. CDR3 sequence (DNA): TGTGCCAGCAGCCAAGATCTTGGAGAGGGAGCTTTCTTT.

V is TRBV14 and J is TRBJ2-5; D gene ambiguous. Germline V gene data show CDR1 as SGHDN and CDR2 as FVKESK. This CDR3 comprises 14 residues. The germline V and J ends were trimmed by 4 bases and 4 bases, with 13 bases remaining between them. CDR3 nucleotide sequence: TGTGCCAGCAGCCTGCGAGAGTTAACAGAGACCCAGTACTTC. Protein: CASSLRELTETQYF.

This clone was seen more than once but under ten times. The V gene is TRBV4-3, the J gene TRBJ1-3; 8 nucleotides align to TRBD1. The CDR3 contains 17 residues. From germline, CDR1 is LGHNA and CDR2 YSLEER. J gave up 2 bases and V 2 bases, and 8 bases lay outside the gene matches. The CDR3 is CASSQTAGGTTGNTIYF. The CDR3 nucleotides read TGCGCCAGCAGCCAAACTGCAGGGGGCACAACTGGAAACACCATATATTTT.

The rearrangement uses TRBV29-1 and TRBJ2-1; D call uncertain. Per germline, CDR1 SQVTM and CDR2 ANQGSEA. The CDR3 is 12 residues long. The V gene lost 2 bases and the J gene lost 7 bases, with 9 bases spanning the gap. The CDR3 loop reads CSVELRVNEQFF. In DNA, the CDR3 is TGCAGCGTTGAACTCCGGGTAAATGAGCAGTTCTTC.

The CDR3 coding sequence is TGTGCCAGCAGTTACCGGGGACAGTACGCTGCTGAAGCTTTCTTT. Amino acid sequence: CASSYRGQYAAEAFF. V usage is TRBV6-5 and J usage is TRBJ1-1, with 7 bases fitting TRBD1. The CDR3 loop spans 15 amino acids. V lost 2 bases, J lost 6 bases, and 9 bases stayed unmatched. Germline loops: CDR1 MNHEY, CDR2 SVGAGI.

The chain joins TRBV7-8 to TRBJ1-5; D is unclear. This CDR3 comprises 16 residues. CDR1 and CDR2 from the germline V gene are SGHVS and FQNEAQ. Trimming took 0 bases from V and 0 from J, leaving 9 bases between them. The CDR3 sequence: CASSLAGRNSNQPQHF. As DNA, the CDR3 is TGTGCCAGCAGCTTAGCTGGCCGTAATAGCAATCAGCCCCAGCATTTT.

The CDR3 loop reads CASSSQGAGFNGYTF. Here the CDR3 DNA reads TGTGCCAGCTCGTCCCAGGGGGCGGGGTTTAATGGCTACACCTTC. This chain joins TRBV28 and TRBJ1-2, with 8 nucleotides matching TRBD1. CDR1 and CDR2 from the germline V gene are MDHEN and SYDVKM. CDR3 length: 15 residues. The ends lost 8 bases at V and 6 bases at J; junction bases unmatched: 14.

The rearrangement joins TRBV28 to TRBJ1-5; D ambiguous. The CDR3 loop spans 14 amino acids. The V gene lost 7 bases and the J gene lost 6 bases, with 16 bases spanning the gap. Germline lookup yields CDR1 MDHEN and CDR2 SYDVKM. CDR3 nucleotide sequence: TGTGCCAGCACCCCCGGTGGAGGGAGTCAGCCCCAGCATTTT. Translation gives CASTPGGGSQPQHF.

The chain couples TRBV18 to TRBJ1-6; 9 nucleotides align to TRBD1. CDR3 length equals 17 residues. Germline V gene data show CDR1 as KGHSH and CDR2 as LQKENI. After removal of 4 bases from V and 5 bases from J, the junction contained 9 bases not matched to a gene. CDR3 nucleotides: TGTGCCAGCTCACAGGGGGACAGGGCAAACCATAATTCACCCCTCCACTTT. This sequence encodes CASSQGDRANHNSPLHF.

The genes are TRBV28 and TRBJ2-1, with D possibly being TRBD1 (6 bases). V was pared by 4 bases and J by 12 bases, with 10 bases between. From germline, CDR1 is MDHEN and CDR2 SYDVKM. There are 11 residues in the CDR3. The CDR3 loop reads CASSSLRGQFF. Written as DNA, the CDR3 is TGTGCCAGCAGTTCGCTCAGGGGGCAGTTCTTC.

The genes are TRBV2 and TRBJ1-2; maybe TRBD1 (6 bases). Trimming stripped 4 bases from V and 8 bases from J, with 14 bases between. The CDR3 is made up of 13 amino acids. Germline V gene sequence: CDR1 SNHLY, CDR2 FYNNEI. Here the CDR3 reads CASSVNRDKGYTF. CDR3 DNA: TGTGCCAGCAGTGTTAACAGGGACAAAGGCTACACCTTC.